Sequencing of this TCR beta chain was carried out in a study of shared clonotypes between healthy human individuals. Overall study: CD4 naive and memory got three plates each, CD8 naive two, CD8 memory one.

V lost 1 base, J lost 0 bases, and 3 bases stayed unmatched. Looked up from germline, CDR1 is MGHRA and CDR2 is YSYEKL. This CDR3 region has 16 residues. Findings and caveats of the study: Rarefaction demonstrated incomplete sorted-subset sequencing despite large depth.

The naive CD8 subset, CD45RO-negative cells positively selected for CCR7, excluded terminally differentiated effector memory CD45RA+ cells. This clone was found once. What it recognizes is unknown. Generated by immunoSEQ multiplex PCR, the TCRdb table keeps only in-frame clones and is missing some. This table has roughly 590,000 clones, roughly 95% appearing once. The chain links TRBV4-1 to TRBJ1-5; 7 bases match TRBD1. The clonotype originates from a woman in her 30s in good health. The sequenced sample was naive CD8+ T cells sorted from blood. This CDR3 reads CASSQGGQHSNQPQHF. CDR3 bases: TGCGCCAGCAGCCAAGGGGGACAGCATAGCAATCAGCCCCAGCATTTT.